This T cell receptor (beta chain) came from a study of beta chain features in type 1 diabetes. Study observations and caveats: Shortening of TCRB CDR3s, moderate but significant, appeared in all four CD4+ subsets of Type 1 diabetes patients. There were fewer insertions and more deletions at the VDJ junctions of type 1 diabetes patients.

Sorting that relied on CD45RO/CCR7/CD25/CD127/CD95/CD27 yielded CD4+ naive, central memory, regulatory and stem cell-like memory cells. In all sorted populations, purity surpassed 95%. Germline assignment: CDR1 DFQATT and CDR2 SNEGSKA (reference sequence). This CDR3 region has 11 residues. Concerning this clone itself: Its antigen is as yet unknown. The junction departs from the called germline gene at one end, perhaps through a read error.

Isolated RNA was reverse transcribed in full, so expressed TCRB transcripts were sequenced. Each sample of naive, central memory or regulatory T cells had, on average, about 3.6 million reads. The table came from immunoSEQ multiplex PCR; TCRdb's copy has only in-frame clones and leaves some out. This sample has roughly 730,000 clones, with around 15% found just once. The source material was naive CD4+ T cells from blood. This receptor was taken from a man aged 18 to 29 with type 1 diabetes. The genes are TRBV20-1 and TRBJ2-1; no clear D. CDR3: CSVRFYNEQFF. The CDR3 DNA reads as TGCAGTGTTAGATTTTACAATGAGCAGTTCTTC.